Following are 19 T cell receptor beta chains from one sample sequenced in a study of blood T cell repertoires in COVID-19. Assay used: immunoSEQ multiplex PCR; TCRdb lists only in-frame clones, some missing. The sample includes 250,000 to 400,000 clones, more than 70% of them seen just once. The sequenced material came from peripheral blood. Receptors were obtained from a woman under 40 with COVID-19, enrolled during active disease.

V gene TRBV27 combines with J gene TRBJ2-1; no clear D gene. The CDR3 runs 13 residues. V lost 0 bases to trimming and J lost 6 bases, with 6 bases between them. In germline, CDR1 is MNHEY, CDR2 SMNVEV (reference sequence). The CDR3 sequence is CASSLSSSNEQFF. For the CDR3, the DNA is TGTGCCAGCAGTTTATCTAGCTCCAATGAGCAGTTCTTC.

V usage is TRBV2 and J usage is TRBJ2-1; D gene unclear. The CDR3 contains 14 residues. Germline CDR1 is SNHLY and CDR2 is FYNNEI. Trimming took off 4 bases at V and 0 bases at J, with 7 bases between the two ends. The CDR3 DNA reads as TGTGCCAGCAGTGGCCTGAGCTCCTACAATGAGCAGTTCTTC. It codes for CASSGLSSYNEQFF.

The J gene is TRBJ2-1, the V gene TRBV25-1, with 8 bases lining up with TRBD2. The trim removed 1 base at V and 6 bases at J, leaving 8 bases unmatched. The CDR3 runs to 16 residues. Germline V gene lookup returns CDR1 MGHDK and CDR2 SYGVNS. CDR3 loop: CASSEWGGGRINEQFF. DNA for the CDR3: TGTGCCAGCAGTGAATGGGGCGGGGGGAGGATCAATGAGCAGTTCTTC.

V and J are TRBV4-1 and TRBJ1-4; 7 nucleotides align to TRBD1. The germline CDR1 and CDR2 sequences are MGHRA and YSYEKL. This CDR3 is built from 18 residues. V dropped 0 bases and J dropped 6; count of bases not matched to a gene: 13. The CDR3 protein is CASSQDVLDRVGDEKLFF. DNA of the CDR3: TGCGCCAGCAGCCAAGACGTTCTCGACAGGGTTGGGGATGAAAAACTGTTTTTT.

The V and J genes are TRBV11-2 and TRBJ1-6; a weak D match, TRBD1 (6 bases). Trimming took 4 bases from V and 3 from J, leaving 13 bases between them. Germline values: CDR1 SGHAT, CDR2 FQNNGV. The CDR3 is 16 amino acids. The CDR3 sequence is CASSSWDIFYNSPLHF. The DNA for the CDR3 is TGTGCCAGCAGCTCCTGGGACATATTCTATAATTCACCCCTCCACTTT.

The DNA of the CDR3 is TGTGCCAGCTCAAGACAGGCTCCTCAGAACACTGAAGCTTTCTTT. As protein: CASSRQAPQNTEAFF. The rearrangement links TRBV5-3 to TRBJ1-1, with a tentative D call TRBD1 (6 bases). TRBV5-3 is an open reading frame whose function is uncertain. The CDR3 covers 15 residues. V lost 8 bases and J lost 1, with 18 bases in between.

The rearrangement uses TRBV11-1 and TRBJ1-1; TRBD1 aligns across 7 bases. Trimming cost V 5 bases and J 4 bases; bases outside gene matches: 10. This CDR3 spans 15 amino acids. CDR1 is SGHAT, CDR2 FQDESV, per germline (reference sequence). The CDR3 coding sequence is TGTGCCAGCAGCCCTCTGACAGGGTGGGGCACTGAAGCTTTCTTT. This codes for CASSPLTGWGTEAFF.

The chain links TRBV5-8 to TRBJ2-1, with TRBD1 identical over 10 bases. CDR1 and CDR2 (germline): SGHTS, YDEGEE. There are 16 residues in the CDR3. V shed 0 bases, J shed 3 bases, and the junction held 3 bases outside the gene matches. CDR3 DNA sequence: TGTGCCAGCAGCTTGGTCCGGACAGGGGGCTACAATGAGCAGTTCTTC. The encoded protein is CASSLVRTGGYNEQFF.

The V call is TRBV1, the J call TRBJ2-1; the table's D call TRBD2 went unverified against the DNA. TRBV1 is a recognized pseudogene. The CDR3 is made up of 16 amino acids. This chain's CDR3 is CTSSQGRSGGNNEQFF. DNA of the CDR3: TGCACCAGCAGCCAAGGTCGGTCGGGGGGGAACAATGAGCAGTTCTTC.

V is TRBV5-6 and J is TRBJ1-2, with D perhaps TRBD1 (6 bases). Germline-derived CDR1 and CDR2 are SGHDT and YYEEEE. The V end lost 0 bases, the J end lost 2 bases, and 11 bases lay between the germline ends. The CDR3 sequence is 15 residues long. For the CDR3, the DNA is TGTGCCAGCAGCTTGGATTGGGGGACAAACTATGGCTACACCTTC. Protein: CASSLDWGTNYGYTF.

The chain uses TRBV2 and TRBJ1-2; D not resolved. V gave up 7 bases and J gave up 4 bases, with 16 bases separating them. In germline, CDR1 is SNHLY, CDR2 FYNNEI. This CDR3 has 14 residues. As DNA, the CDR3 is TGTGCCAGCAAGATGATAGGTCAGGCCTATGGCTACACCTTC. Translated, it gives CASKMIGQAYGYTF.

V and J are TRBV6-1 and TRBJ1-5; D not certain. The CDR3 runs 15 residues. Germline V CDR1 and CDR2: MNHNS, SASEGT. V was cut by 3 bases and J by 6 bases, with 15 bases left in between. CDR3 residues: CASSERRGSVQPQHF. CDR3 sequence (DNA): TGTGCCAGCAGTGAGAGGAGAGGGAGTGTTCAGCCCCAGCATTTT.

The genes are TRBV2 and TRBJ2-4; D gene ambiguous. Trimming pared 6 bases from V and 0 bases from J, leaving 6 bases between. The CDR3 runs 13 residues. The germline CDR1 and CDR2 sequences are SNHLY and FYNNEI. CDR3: CASRTLAKNIQYF. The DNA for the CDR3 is TGTGCCAGCAGGACTTTAGCCAAAAACATTCAGTACTTC.

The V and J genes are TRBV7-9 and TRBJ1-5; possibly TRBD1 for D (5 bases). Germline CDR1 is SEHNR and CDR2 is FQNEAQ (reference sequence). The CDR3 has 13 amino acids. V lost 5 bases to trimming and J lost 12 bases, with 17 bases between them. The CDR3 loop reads CASSPIGGQDQHF. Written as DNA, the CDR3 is TGTGCCAGCAGCCCGATCGGGGGTCAGGACCAGCATTTT.

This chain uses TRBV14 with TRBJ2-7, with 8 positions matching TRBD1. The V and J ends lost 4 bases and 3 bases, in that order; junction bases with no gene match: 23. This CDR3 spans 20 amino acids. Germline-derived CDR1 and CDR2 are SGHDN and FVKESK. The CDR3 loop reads CASSRKRQGPEHKVFYEQYF. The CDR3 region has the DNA TGTGCCAGCAGCCGCAAGAGACAGGGGCCAGAACACAAGGTCTTCTACGAGCAGTACTTC.

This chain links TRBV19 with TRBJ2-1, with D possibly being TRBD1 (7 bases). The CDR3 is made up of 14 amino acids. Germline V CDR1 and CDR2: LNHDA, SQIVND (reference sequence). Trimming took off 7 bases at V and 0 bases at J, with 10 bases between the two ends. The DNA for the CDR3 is TGTGCCAGTACGCGGGACAGCTCCTACAATGAGCAGTTCTTC. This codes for CASTRDSSYNEQFF.

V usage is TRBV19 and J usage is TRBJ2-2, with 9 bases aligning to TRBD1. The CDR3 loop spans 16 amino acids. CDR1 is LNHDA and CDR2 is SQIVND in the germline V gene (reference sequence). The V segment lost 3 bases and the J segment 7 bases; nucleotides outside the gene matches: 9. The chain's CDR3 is CASSILRQGGIGELFF. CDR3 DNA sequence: TGTGCCAGTAGTATCCTGAGACAGGGGGGCATCGGGGAGCTGTTTTTT.

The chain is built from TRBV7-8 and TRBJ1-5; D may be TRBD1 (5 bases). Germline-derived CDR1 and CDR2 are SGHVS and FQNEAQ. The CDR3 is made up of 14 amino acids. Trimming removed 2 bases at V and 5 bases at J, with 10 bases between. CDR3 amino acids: CASSLKEGDQPQHF. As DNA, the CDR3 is TGTGCCAGCAGCTTAAAAGAAGGGGATCAGCCCCAGCATTTT.

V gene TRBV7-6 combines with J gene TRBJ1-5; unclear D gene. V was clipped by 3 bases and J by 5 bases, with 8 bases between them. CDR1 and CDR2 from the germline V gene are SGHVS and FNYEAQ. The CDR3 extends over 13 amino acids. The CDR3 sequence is CASSFGLDQPQHF. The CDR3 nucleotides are TGTGCCAGCAGCTTCGGGTTGGATCAGCCCCAGCATTTT.